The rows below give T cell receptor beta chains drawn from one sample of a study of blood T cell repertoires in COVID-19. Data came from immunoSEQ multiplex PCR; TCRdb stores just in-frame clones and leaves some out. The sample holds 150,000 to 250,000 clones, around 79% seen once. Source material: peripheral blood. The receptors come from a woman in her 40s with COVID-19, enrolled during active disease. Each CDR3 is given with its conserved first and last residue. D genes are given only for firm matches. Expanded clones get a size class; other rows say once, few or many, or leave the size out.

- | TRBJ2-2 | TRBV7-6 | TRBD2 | TGTGCCAGCAGCTTGTCTAGCGGGATCCCCCGGGAGCTGTTTTTT | CASSLSSGIPRELFF
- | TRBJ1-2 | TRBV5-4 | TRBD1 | TGTGCCAGCAGCTCTGCCTCCGGGACAGGGGAAGGCTACACCTTC | CASSSASGTGEGYTF
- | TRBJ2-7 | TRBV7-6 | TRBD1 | TGTGCCAGCAGCAATACAGGGGTAGGGGTCGAGCAGTACTTC | CASSNTGVGVEQYF
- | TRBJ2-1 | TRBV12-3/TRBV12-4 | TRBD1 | TGTGCCAGCACCAGACAGGGGGTTGATGAGCAGTTCTTC | CASTRQGVDEQFF
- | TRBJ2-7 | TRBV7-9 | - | TGTGCCAGCAGCCCAGAGCGGGCTAGCATCTACGAGCAGTACTTC | CASSPERASIYEQYF
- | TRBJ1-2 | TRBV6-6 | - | TGTGCCAGCAGTTCAGGCAGGGGCTACTATGGCTACACCTTC | CASSSGRGYYGYTF
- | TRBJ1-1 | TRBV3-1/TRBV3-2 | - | TGTGCCAGCAGCCAAGATGGGCGGGGGGGGCACAGCCGAGCTTTCTTT | CASSQDGRGGHSRAFF
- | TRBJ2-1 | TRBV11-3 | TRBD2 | TGTGCCAGCACCCCGGGACTAGCGGATTACAATGAGCAGTTCTTC | CASTPGLADYNEQFF
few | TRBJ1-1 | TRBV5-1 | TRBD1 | TGCGCCAGCAGTATTGGACAGGGGGCGAGGAACACTGAAGCTTTCTTT | CASSIGQGARNTEAFF
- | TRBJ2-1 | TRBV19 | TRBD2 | TGTGCCAGTAGATCAGGGACTAGCGGCTACAATGAGCAGTTCTTC | CASRSGTSGYNEQFF
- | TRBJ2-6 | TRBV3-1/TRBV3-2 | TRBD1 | TGTGCCAGCAGCCACTCACCGGGACAGGGGGCCGAGGTCCTGACTTTC | CASSHSPGQGAEVLTF
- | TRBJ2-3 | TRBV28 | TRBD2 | TGTGCCAGCACCCACGGGGAGGGCTGGAATACGCAGTATTTT | CASTHGEGWNTQYF
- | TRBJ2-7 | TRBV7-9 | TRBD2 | TGTGCCAGCAGCCCACTCTTGGGGGGGAAGCAGTACTTC | CASSPLLGGKQYF
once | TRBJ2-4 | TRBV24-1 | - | TGTGCCACCAGTGATTCAGGGGAGATTCAGTACTTC | CATSDSGEIQYF
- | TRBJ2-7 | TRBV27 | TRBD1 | TGTGCCAGCAGGCCCGTTGGGGACAGATACCTATACGAGCAGTACTTC | CASRPVGDRYLYEQYF
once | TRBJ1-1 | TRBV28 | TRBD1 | TGTGCCAGCACCGAATTTCACAGGGGTCGCCACACTGAAGCTTTCTTT | CASTEFHRGRHTEAFF
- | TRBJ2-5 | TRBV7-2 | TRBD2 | TGTGCCAGCAGCTTAGGTGTGATAGCGGGGCCGCAAGAGACCCAGTACTTC | CASSLGVIAGPQETQYF
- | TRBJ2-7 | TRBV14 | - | TGTGCCAGCAGCCAAGGTCATCAGGCGGGCCCCCTTCAGCAGCAGTACTTC | CASSQGHQAGPLQQQYF
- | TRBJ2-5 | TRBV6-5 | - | TGTGCCAGCAGTTACTCGATTAGCGCGGAGACCCAGTACTTC | CASSYSISAETQYF
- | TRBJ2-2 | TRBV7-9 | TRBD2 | TGTGCCAGCAGCTTTATCCTAGCGGGAGGTCCCACCGGGGAGCTGTTTTTT | CASSFILAGGPTGELFF
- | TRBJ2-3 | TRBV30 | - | TGTGCCTGGAGTAGAGACTCCTTCACAGATACGCAGTATTTT | CAWSRDSFTDTQYF
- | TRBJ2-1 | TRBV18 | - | TGTGCCAGCTCACCCCCGGGACTTCGTAACAATGAGCAGTTCTTC | CASSPPGLRNNEQFF
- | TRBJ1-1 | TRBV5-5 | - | TGTGCCAGCAGCCCCCAAGGGGACACTGAAGCTTTCTTT | CASSPQGDTEAFF
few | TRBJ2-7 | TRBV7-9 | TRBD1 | TGTGCCAGCAGCGTAGCCTTACAGGGGGCATACGAGCAGTACTTC | CASSVALQGAYEQYF
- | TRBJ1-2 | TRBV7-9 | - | TGTGCCAGCACCGAGAGTCACTATGGCTACACCTTC | CASTESHYGYTF
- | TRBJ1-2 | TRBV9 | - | TGTGCCAGCAGCGTATCCGGGGACTATGGCTACACCTTC | CASSVSGDYGYTF
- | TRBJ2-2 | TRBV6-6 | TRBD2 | TGTGCCAGCAGTCCCCCTGGAGCGGGGGGGCCCGGGGAGCTGTTTTTT | CASSPPGAGGPGELFF
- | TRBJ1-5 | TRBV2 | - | TGTGCCAGCAGTGAGGGTGGGCAGGTGAGTCAGCCCCAGCATTTT | CASSEGGQVSQPQHF
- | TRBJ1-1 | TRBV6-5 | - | TGTGCCAGCAGTTACGTAAAACAGGGGAACACTGAAGCTTTCTTT | CASSYVKQGNTEAFF
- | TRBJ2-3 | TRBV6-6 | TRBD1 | TGTGCCAGCAGCCGGAGGGGACAGGGAACCCCGTATTTT | CASSRRGQGTPYF
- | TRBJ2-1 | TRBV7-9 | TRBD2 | TGTGCCAGCAGCTTTGCGGTGGGCGCGGGAGACTCTGAGCAGTTCTTC | CASSFAVGAGDSEQFF
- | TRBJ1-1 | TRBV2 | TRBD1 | TGTGCCAGCAGTGGAGGACAGGGAACGTATCGAGCTTTCTTT | CASSGGQGTYRAFF
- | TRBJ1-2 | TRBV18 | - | TGTGCCAGCTCACCCACAGGCTATGGCTACACCTTC | CASSPTGYGYTF
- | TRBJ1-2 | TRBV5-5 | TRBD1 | TGTGCCAGCAGCTGGACAGGGGGCGGAGATGGCTACACCTTC | CASSWTGGGDGYTF
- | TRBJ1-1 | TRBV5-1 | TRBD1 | TGCGCCAGCAGCCCAGCCGAGGGGGCAACAGCTTTCTTT | CASSPAEGATAFF
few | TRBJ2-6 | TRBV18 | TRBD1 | TGTGCCAGCTCACCAAGGTCGACACAGGGGGCATGGGACGGGGCCAACGTCCTGACTTTC | CASSPRSTQGAWDGANVLTF
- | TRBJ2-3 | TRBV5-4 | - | TGTGCCAGCAGCTTGCAGCGGCGCACAGATACGCAGTATTTT | CASSLQRRTDTQYF
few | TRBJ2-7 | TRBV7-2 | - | TGTGCCAGCAGCTTAGCCCCCACAGGGACCGGCGAGCAGTACTTC | CASSLAPTGTGEQYF
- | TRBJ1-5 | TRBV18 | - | TGTGCCAGCTCCCAATCACAGAGAGGGTCAGGTCAGCCCCAGCATTTT | CASSQSQRGSGQPQHF
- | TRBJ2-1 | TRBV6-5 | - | TGTGCCAGCAAACGGGACTTGGTGCCCAATGAGCAGTTCTTC | CASKRDLVPNEQFF
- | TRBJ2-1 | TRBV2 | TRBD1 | TGTGCCAGTACCCGGGACAGGCAACTAAATGAGCAGTTCTTC | CASTRDRQLNEQFF
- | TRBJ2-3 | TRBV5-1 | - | TGCGCCAGCAGCTCCCAGGTCCCCACAGATACGCAGTATTTT | CASSSQVPTDTQYF
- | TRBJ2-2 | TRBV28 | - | TGTGCCAGCAGTTTGTCTCAGCCAGGCACCGGGGAGCTGTTTTTT | CASSLSQPGTGELFF
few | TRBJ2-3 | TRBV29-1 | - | TGCAGCGTTGGGGCCTGGGTAAGCACAGATACGCAGTATTTT | CSVGAWVSTDTQYF
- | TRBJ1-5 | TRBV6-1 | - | TGTGCCAGCAGTGAGGTCCCCGGGAATCAGCCCCAGCATTTT | CASSEVPGNQPQHF
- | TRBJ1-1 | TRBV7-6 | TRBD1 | TGTGCCAGCACCAACACGCAGGGGGCGTACACTGAAGCTTTCTTT | CASTNTQGAYTEAFF
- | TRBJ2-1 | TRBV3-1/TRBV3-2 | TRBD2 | TGTGCCAGCAGCCCTCCGACTAGCCTACGGTACAATGAGCAGTTCTTC | CASSPPTSLRYNEQFF
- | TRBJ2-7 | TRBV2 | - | TGTGCCAGCAGTGAATGGCAGGGGTCCTGGAAGCAGTACTTC | CASSEWQGSWKQYF